Listed here are 21 T cell receptor beta chains from one sample, sequenced in a study of OX40 agonist ivuxolimab in advanced cancers. TCRdb's copy holds only in-frame clones and misses some; the assay was immunoSEQ multiplex PCR. The sample lists about 76,000 clones, around 86% occurring once. This specimen consisted of CD4+ or CD8+ T cells sorted from blood, obtained in a trial of the OX40 agonist ivuxolimab. These receptors were obtained from an adult with an advanced solid tumor such as melanoma, head and neck, liver or kidney cancer.

This clone was seen only once. The chain carries TRBV5-1 and TRBJ2-1, with D possibly matching TRBD1 (6 bases). V was pared by 4 bases and J by 10 bases, with 15 bases between. The CDR3 runs to 13 residues. The germline CDR1 and CDR2 sequences are SGHRS and YFSETQ. CDR3 sequence: CASSVKTGKEQFF. Written as DNA, the CDR3 is TGCGCCAGCAGCGTCAAAACAGGGAAGGAGCAGTTCTTC.

The rearrangement uses TRBV4-2 and TRBJ1-5; D not resolved. Germline V gene sequence: CDR1 LGHNA, CDR2 YNFKEQ. V lost 0 bases, J lost 5 bases, and 11 bases lay in between. The CDR3 has 15 amino acids. The chain's CDR3 is CASSQEGGVDQPQHF. DNA for the CDR3: TGTGCCAGCAGCCAAGAGGGCGGGGTTGATCAGCCCCAGCATTTT.

The chain links TRBV7-2 to TRBJ2-2; D remains unclear. The V gene's germline CDR1 is SGHTA and CDR2 FQGNSA. This CDR3 is built from 14 residues. Between the trimmed V and J ends, which lost 2 bases and 2 bases, there was a span of 6 bases. The CDR3 DNA reads as TGTGCCAGCAGCTTATCGGTTAACACCGGGGAGCTGTTTTTT. Translation: CASSLSVNTGELFF.

The rearrangement uses TRBV28 and TRBJ1-6; 9 nucleotides align to TRBD1. Germline assignment: CDR1 MDHEN and CDR2 SYDVKM. With 7 bases clipped from V and 8 bases from J, the junction kept 9 bases outside the gene matches. This CDR3 has 15 amino acids. In DNA form, the CDR3 reads TGTGCCAGCAAACAGGGGGCGTCTGGGTATTCACCCCTCCACTTT. It translates to CASKQGASGYSPLHF.

The chain combines TRBV7-9 with TRBJ2-7; 8 bases map to TRBD1. The germline CDR1 and CDR2 sequences are SEHNR and FQNEAQ (reference sequence). J was trimmed by 4 bases and V by 4 bases; bases with no gene match: 3. The CDR3 is 13 amino acids. DNA of the CDR3: TGTGCCAGCAGCTCCGACAGGGGATACGAGCAGTACTTC. Translated, it gives CASSSDRGYEQYF. The variable domain in full, with the rest retrieved from reference TRBV7-9 and TRBJ2-7, is DTGVSQNPRHKITKRGQNVTFRCDPISEHNRLYWYRQTLGQGPEFLTYFQNEAQLEKSRLLSDRFSAERPKGSFSTLEIQRTEQGDSAMYLCASSSDRGYEQYFGPGTRLTVT.

The chain recombines TRBV6-4 with TRBJ2-3; 8 bases match TRBD2. The CDR3 spans 16 residues. Germline lookup yields CDR1 MRHNA and CDR2 SNTAGT. V was clipped by 1 base and J by 4 bases; unmatched bases: 7. CDR3 bases: TGTGCCAGCAGTGACTTCGGGGGGGCCGGGTCAGATACGCAGTATTTT. Translation: CASSDFGGAGSDTQYF.

About this clone itself: Additional DNA sequences in this sample encode the identical CDR3. The genes are TRBV11-2 and TRBJ1-5; the match to TRBD1 covers 7 bases. Germline V gene data show CDR1 as SGHAT and CDR2 as FQNNGV. The CDR3 loop spans 15 amino acids. After removal of 3 bases from V and 4 bases from J, the junction contained 6 bases not matched to a gene. CDR3: CASSLERGPNQPQHF. Written as DNA, the CDR3 is TGTGCCAGCAGCTTGGAAAGGGGGCCTAATCAGCCCCAGCATTTT. Based on the CDR3 plus reference TRBV11-2 and TRBJ1-5, the full variable domain is EAGVAQSPRYKIIEKRQSVAFWCNPISGHATLYWYQQILGQGPKLLIQFQNNGVVDDSQLPKDRFSAERLKGVDSTLKIQPAKLEDSAVYLCASSLERGPNQPQHFGDGTRLSIL.

The chain couples TRBV5-4 to TRBJ1-1, with 8 bases matching TRBD1. CDR1 is SGHNT and CDR2 is YYREEE in the germline V gene (reference sequence). V was pared by 4 bases and J by 9 bases, with 17 bases of the junction left unmatched. CDR3 length: 16 amino acids. The CDR3 bases are TGTGCCAGCAGCCCCGGGGACAGGCTACTCGGGAGGAAAGCTTTCTTT. It specifies CASSPGDRLLGRKAFF.

This rearrangement joins TRBV2 to TRBJ1-5; a weak D match, TRBD1 (5 bases). Germline lookup yields CDR1 SNHLY and CDR2 FYNNEI. V was clipped by 6 bases and J by 3 bases, with 9 bases between them. CDR3 length equals 13 residues. Here the CDR3 reads CASSRDVNQPQHF. The CDR3 DNA is TGTGCCAGCAGCCGGGACGTCAATCAGCCCCAGCATTTT.

A few counts support this clone. The genes are TRBV2 and TRBJ1-2; D may be TRBD1 (6 bases). Trimming removed 7 bases at V and 3 bases at J, with 12 bases between. Germline V CDR1 and CDR2: SNHLY, FYNNEI. The CDR3 runs to 13 residues. The CDR3 coding sequence is TGTGCCAGCAAGCCAGGGGAAGACTATGGCTACACCTTC. It translates to CASKPGEDYGYTF.

The chain employs TRBV13 and TRBJ1-4; D not resolved. CDR1 is PRHDT, CDR2 FYEKMQ, per germline (reference sequence). The CDR3 contains 13 residues. Trimming left V 6 bases short and J 6 bases short, with 11 bases between. CDR3 sequence reads: CASRAVDDEKLFF. In nucleotides, the CDR3 is TGTGCCAGCAGGGCAGTTGATGATGAAAAACTGTTTTTT.

The chain joins TRBV7-2 to TRBJ1-2; D is possibly TRBD1 (6 bases). The CDR3 totals 13 residues. Germline CDR1 and CDR2: SGHTA and FQGNSA. The V gene lost 3 bases and the J gene lost 4 bases, with 9 bases spanning the gap. Here the CDR3 DNA reads TGTGCCAGCAGCTTGGGGGGCGTCTATGGCTACACCTTC. Amino acid sequence: CASSLGGVYGYTF.

The J gene is TRBJ2-6, the V gene TRBV2; no definite D call. CDR1 and CDR2 (germline): SNHLY, FYNNEI. The CDR3 sequence is 13 residues long. Trimming shortened V by 6 bases and J by 2 bases, and 5 bases separated the two germline ends. CDR3 sequence: CASSGTGANVLTF. The CDR3 nucleotides are TGTGCCAGCAGCGGCACTGGGGCCAACGTCCTGACTTTC.

The J gene is TRBJ1-3, the V gene TRBV9; D is unclear. Germline V gene data show CDR1 as SGDLS and CDR2 as YYNGEE. The V end was cut by 1 base, the J end by 3 bases, with 14 bases between. CDR3 size: 16 residues. CDR3: CASSVSSPWYGNTIYF. In DNA form, the CDR3 reads TGTGCCAGCAGCGTATCGTCTCCTTGGTATGGAAACACCATATATTTT.

The genes are TRBV9 and TRBJ2-5, with D uncertain. This CDR3 has 12 residues. Trimming took 0 bases from V and 4 from J, leaving 4 bases between them. Germline CDR1 is SGDLS and CDR2 is YYNGEE. The CDR3 DNA reads TGTGCCAGCAGCGTAGGGGGAGAGACCCAGTACTTC. Its translation is CASSVGGETQYF.

The V call is TRBV2, the J call TRBJ2-3, with D uncertain. Germline CDR1 SNHLY, CDR2 FYNNEI. V gave up 3 bases and J gave up 6 bases, with 4 bases separating them. The CDR3 covers 11 residues. CDR3 sequence: CASSELDTQYF. The CDR3 DNA reads as TGTGCCAGCAGTGAGCTCGATACGCAGTATTTT.

This clone was seen only once. The chain combines TRBV18 with TRBJ1-5; D is unclear. CDR1 is KGHSH, CDR2 LQKENI, per germline. The V end lost 3 bases, the J end lost 8 bases, and 17 bases lay between the germline ends. CDR3 length: 15 amino acids. CDR3 DNA sequence: TGTGCCAGCTCACCCAACTTCGGTCGAAGGGAGCCCCAGCATTTT. Amino acid sequence: CASSPNFGRREPQHF. Together with reference TRBV18 and TRBJ1-5, the CDR3 gives the full variable domain: NAGVMQNPRHLVRRRGQEARLRCSPMKGHSHVYWYRQLPEEGLKFMVYLQKENIIDESGMPKERFSAEFPKEGPSILRIQQVVRGDSAAYFCASSPNFGRREPQHFGDGTRLSIL.

V usage is TRBV7-9 and J usage is TRBJ2-5; 9 positions agree with TRBD1. Germline CDR1 and CDR2: SEHNR and FQNEAQ (reference sequence). Germline trimming cut 6 bases from V and 5 bases from J; bases unmatched to any gene: 4. The CDR3 is 13 residues long. CDR3 loop: CASRGQGVETQYF. In nucleotides, the CDR3 is TGTGCCAGCAGGGGACAGGGAGTCGAGACCCAGTACTTC.

The CDR3 DNA reads TGTGCCAGCAGCCAGGGGAGGAACTACGAGCAGTACGTC. It yields the protein CASSQGRNYEQYV. The genes are TRBV7-9 and TRBJ2-7; D is possibly TRBD1 or TRBD2 (6 bases each). V lost 5 bases and J 3 bases, leaving 11 bases between the germline ends. CDR3 length: 13 residues. Looked up from germline, CDR1 is SEHNR and CDR2 is FQNEAQ (reference sequence).

This clone was counted ten times or more. CDR3 sequence reads: CASSYHHPSSEGYTF. In nucleotides, the CDR3 is TGTGCCAGCAGTTACCACCATCCAAGCTCCGAAGGCTACACCTTC. This chain joins TRBV2 and TRBJ1-2; no reliable D call. Germline V gene lookup returns CDR1 SNHLY and CDR2 FYNNEI. CDR3 length: 15 amino acids. V lost 5 bases to trimming and J lost 8 bases, with 21 bases between them. Full variable domain (rest looked up from reference TRBV2 and TRBJ1-2): EPEVTQTPSHQVTQMGQEVILRCVPISNHLYFYWYRQILGQKVEFLVSFYNNEISEKSEIFDDQFSVERPDGSNFTLKIRSTKLEDSAMYFCASSYHHPSSEGYTFGSGTRLTVV.

V and J are TRBV10-1 and TRBJ2-2; no clear D. In germline, CDR1 is WNHNN, CDR2 SYGVQD (reference sequence). The CDR3 is 12 amino acids. The ends were cut back, 2 bases at V and 6 bases at J, with 4 bases in the middle. CDR3 nucleotide sequence: TGCGCCAGCAGTGAGACAGCCGGGGAGCTGTTTTTT. Its translation is CASSETAGELFF.